The 3 T cell receptor beta chains below come from one sample, sequenced in a study of blood T cell repertoires in COVID-19. Sequencing used immunoSEQ multiplex PCR; TCRdb keeps in-frame clones, though not all of them. The table records 200,000 to 300,000 clones, 84% of them present only once. The material sequenced was peripheral blood. These receptors were taken from a man aged 50 to 59 with acute or convalescent COVID-19.

The chain carries TRBV6-1 and TRBJ2-7, with TRBD1 matching over 7 bases. The CDR3 has 20 residues. Germline V gene lookup returns CDR1 MNHNS and CDR2 SASEGT. The junction had 25 bases not matched to a gene; V was cut back by 2 bases and J by 6 bases. This CDR3 reads CASSERRTGTVLRKTGEQYF. The CDR3 nucleotides are TGTGCCAGCAGTGAACGGAGGACCGGGACAGTGTTACGAAAAACCGGCGAGCAGTACTTC.

The rearrangement joins TRBV6-6 to TRBJ1-6, with 10 bases that match TRBD1. This CDR3 has 14 amino acids. V trimming: 6 bases; J trimming: 7 bases; junction bases outside the gene matches: 3. CDR1 and CDR2 from the germline V gene are MNHNY and SVGAGI (reference sequence). The CDR3 coding sequence is TGTGCCAGCAGGGGGGGACAGGGGAATTCACCCCTCCACTTT. Residues: CASRGGQGNSPLHF.

This clone was detected once. This CDR3 reads CASSQGGQGSNQPQHF. CDR3 in DNA: TGTGCCAGCAGCCAAGGGGGACAGGGGAGCAATCAGCCCCAGCATTTT. The genes are TRBV4-2 and TRBJ1-5; 10 nucleotides match TRBD1. Unmatched junction bases numbered 1, after V lost 1 base and J lost 1 base. The CDR3 has 16 residues. Germline-derived CDR1 and CDR2 are LGHNA and YNFKEQ.